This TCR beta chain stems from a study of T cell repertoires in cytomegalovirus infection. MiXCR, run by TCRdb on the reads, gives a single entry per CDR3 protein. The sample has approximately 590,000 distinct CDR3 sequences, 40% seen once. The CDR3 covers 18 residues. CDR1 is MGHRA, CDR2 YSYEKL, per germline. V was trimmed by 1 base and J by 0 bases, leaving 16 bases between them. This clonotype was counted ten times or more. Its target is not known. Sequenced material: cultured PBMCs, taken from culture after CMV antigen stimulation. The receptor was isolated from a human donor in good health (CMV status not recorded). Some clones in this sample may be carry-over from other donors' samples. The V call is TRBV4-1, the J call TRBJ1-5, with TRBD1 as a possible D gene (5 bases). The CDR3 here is CASSQARAGVLSNQPQHF. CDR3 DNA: TGCGCCAGCAGCCAAGCGCGGGCGGGGGTTCTTAGCAATCAGCCCCAGCATTTT.